These 6 T cell receptor beta chains were sequenced from one sample in a study of CD8+ T cells in alopecia areata. Sequencing templates came from extracted RNA that was reverse transcribed into cDNA. Libraries were prepared by immunoSEQ multiplex PCR; TCRdb keeps only in-frame clonotypes and omits some of them. The table lists about 250,000 clones, roughly two thirds of them singletons. The source was CD4+ T cells sorted from blood, collected at week 0. The receptors derive from a human donor with alopecia areata.

The chain carries TRBV30 and TRBJ1-6, with D unclear. V was cut by 3 bases and J by 0 bases, with 12 bases left in between. The CDR3 is 16 residues long. Germline CDR1 reads GTSNPN; CDR2 reads SVGIG (reference sequence). CDR3 amino acids: CAWRPLGDSYNSPLHF. In nucleotides, the CDR3 is TGTGCCTGGAGACCGTTGGGCGACTCCTATAATTCACCCCTCCACTTT.

The chain has TRBV5-6 and TRBJ1-1; D unresolved. The CDR3 has 15 amino acids. From germline, CDR1 is SGHDT and CDR2 YYEEEE. With 2 bases removed from V and 1 base from J, the gap between germline ends came to 12 bases. The CDR3 DNA sequence: TGTGCCAGCAGCTTCCGGGCTGTGGGGAACACTGAAGCTTTCTTT. Amino acid sequence: CASSFRAVGNTEAFF.

The genes are TRBV30 and TRBJ2-1; a weak D match, TRBD1 (5 bases). V gave up 3 bases and J gave up 9 bases, with 12 bases separating them. CDR1 and CDR2 (germline): GTSNPN, SVGIG (reference sequence). The CDR3 contains 12 residues. The CDR3 protein is CAWSTGLREQFF. The DNA for the CDR3 is TGTGCCTGGAGCACAGGTTTGCGTGAGCAGTTCTTC.

The table lists this clone with a few counts. The chain has TRBV5-1 and TRBJ2-1; D is possibly TRBD1 (6 bases). The CDR3 spans 16 residues. The V gene's germline CDR1 is SGHRS and CDR2 YFSETQ. Trimming shortened V by 4 bases and J by 9 bases, and 23 bases separated the two germline ends. The CDR3 DNA reads TGCGCCAGCAGCCCTACCGTGAGACAGGAAAACAGTGAGCAGTTCTTC. Translation: CASSPTVRQENSEQFF.

The chain carries TRBV5-1 and TRBJ2-7; D is undetermined. The CDR3 has 13 amino acids. The V gene lost 0 bases and the J gene lost 7 bases, with 11 bases spanning the gap. Looked up from germline, CDR1 is SGHRS and CDR2 is YFSETQ. For the CDR3, the DNA is TGCGCCAGCAGCTTGGTAGTGGACGGGGAGCAGTACTTC. Translating gives CASSLVVDGEQYF.

The J gene is TRBJ1-6, the V gene TRBV2; 8 positions match TRBD1. V lost 6 bases and J lost 7; bases outside the gene matches: 5. Germline-derived CDR1 and CDR2 are SNHLY and FYNNEI. The CDR3 length is 14 residues. The CDR3 nucleotides are TGTGCCAGCAGGACAGGGGATCGGAATTCACCCCTCCACTTT. Amino acid sequence: CASRTGDRNSPLHF.